These 7 T cell receptor beta chains came from one sample sequenced in a study of blood T cell repertoires in COVID-19. Assay: immunoSEQ multiplex PCR; the TCRdb copy retains only in-frame clones and omits some. This sample carries about 350,000 clones, around nine tenths of them seen once, and the ten largest clones take less than 3.5%. Source material: peripheral blood. The receptor set was obtained from a woman aged 18-35 years who had recovered from COVID-19.

This clone was seen a handful of times. This sequence joins TRBV5-1 and TRBJ1-3, with D possibly matching TRBD1 (5 bases). V was pared by 0 bases and J by 7 bases, with 5 bases between. The germline V gene has CDR1 SGHRS and CDR2 YFSETQ. The CDR3 is 12 residues long. The CDR3 spells CASSLEGNTIYF. The CDR3 DNA reads as TGCGCCAGCAGCTTGGAGGGGAACACCATATATTTT.

The chain couples TRBV7-8 to TRBJ1-3; D is perhaps TRBD1 (6 bases). CDR1 and CDR2 from the germline V gene are SGHVS and FQNEAQ. Trimming pared 1 base from V and 2 bases from J, leaving 9 bases between. This CDR3 is 15 amino acids long. The CDR3 here is CASSLGGGTGNTIYF. Here the CDR3 DNA reads TGTGCCAGCAGCTTAGGCGGGGGCACTGGAAACACCATATATTTT. Looking up the rest from reference TRBV7-8 and TRBJ1-3 gives the full variable domain: GAGVSQSPRYKVAKRGQDVALRCDPISGHVSLFWYQQALGQGPEFLTYFQNEAQLDKSGLPSDRFFAERPEGSVSTLKIQRTQQEDSAVYLCASSLGGGTGNTIYFGEGSWLTVV.

This rearrangement joins TRBV5-6 to TRBJ2-3; TRBD2 matches at 11 bases. The CDR3 loop spans 18 amino acids. Germline loops: CDR1 SGHDT, CDR2 YYEEEE. V lost 9 bases, J lost 1 base, and 16 bases stayed unmatched. CDR3 in amino acids: CATPPRLAGRCGTDTQYF. The DNA for the CDR3 is TGTGCCACACCTCCCAGACTAGCGGGACGGTGCGGCACAGATACGCAGTATTTT.

The chain has TRBV7-2 and TRBJ2-1; TRBD2 agrees at 8 bases. CDR1 SGHTA and CDR2 FQGNSA come from the germline V gene. This CDR3 comprises 15 residues. The J segment lost 5 bases and the V segment lost 5 bases, leaving 8 bases of the junction unmatched. The CDR3 coding sequence is TGTGCCAGCAGCCTTAGGGGCGGGAGGAACAATGAGCAGTTCTTC. It specifies CASSLRGGRNNEQFF.

J is TRBJ2-1 and V is TRBV28; 7 nucleotides agree with TRBD1. In germline, CDR1 is MDHEN, CDR2 SYDVKM. The CDR3 extends over 14 amino acids. V was clipped by 7 bases and J by 0 bases; unmatched bases: 3. Here the CDR3 reads CASIQGDSYNEQFF. DNA of the CDR3: TGTGCCAGCATCCAGGGGGACTCCTACAATGAGCAGTTCTTC.

The sample holds one count of this clone. CDR3 DNA sequence: TGTGCCAGCAGCCAAGGAGGGGCGGTGACTAGCGGGCCGCGGTATTTT. Translating gives CASSQGGAVTSGPRYF. This sequence joins TRBV3-1 (or the pseudogene TRBV3-2) and TRBJ2-3; 10 bases map to TRBD2. V was pared by 1 base and J by 14 bases, with 15 bases of the junction left unmatched. CDR1 is LGHDT, CDR2 YNNKEL, per germline (reference sequence). The CDR3 runs 16 residues.

The genes are TRBV5-6 and TRBJ2-2, with TRBD2 identical over 13 bases. CDR3 length equals 18 residues. The J segment lost 0 bases and the V segment lost 4 bases, leaving 6 bases of the junction unmatched. Germline V gives CDR1 SGHDT, CDR2 YYEEEE. CDR3 in amino acids: CASSPGLAGSSNTGELFF. The CDR3 bases are TGTGCCAGCAGCCCGGGACTAGCGGGGAGTTCGAACACCGGGGAGCTGTTTTTT.